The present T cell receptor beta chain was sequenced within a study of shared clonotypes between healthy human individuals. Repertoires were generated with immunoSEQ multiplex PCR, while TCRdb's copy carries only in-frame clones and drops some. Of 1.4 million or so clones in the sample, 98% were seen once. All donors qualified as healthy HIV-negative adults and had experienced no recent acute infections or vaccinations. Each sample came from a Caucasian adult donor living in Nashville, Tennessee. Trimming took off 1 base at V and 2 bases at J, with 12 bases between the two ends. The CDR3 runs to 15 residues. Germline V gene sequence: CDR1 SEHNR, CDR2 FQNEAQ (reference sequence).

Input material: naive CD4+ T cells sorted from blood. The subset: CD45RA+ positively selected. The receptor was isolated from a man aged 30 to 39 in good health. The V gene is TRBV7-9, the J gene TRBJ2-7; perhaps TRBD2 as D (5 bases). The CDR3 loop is CASSLVVAPTYEQYF. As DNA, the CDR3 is TGTGCCAGCAGCTTAGTCGTAGCGCCCACCTACGAGCAGTACTTC.